Following are 21 T cell receptor beta chains from one sample sequenced in a study of CXCR3 chemokines and chemotherapy response in bladder cancer. TCRdb fed the PCR reads into MiXCR, producing one record per CDR3 protein. Of 3,400 or so distinct CDR3 sequences listed, roughly a quarter are singletons. The sample was gathered from a patient whose treatment included neoadjuvant chemotherapy. The source is a human donor with bladder cancer that did not respond to neoadjuvant chemotherapy.

This chain joins TRBV10-3 and TRBJ1-2, with 9 bases fitting TRBD1. Trimming cost V 3 bases and J 8 bases; bases outside gene matches: 19. The CDR3 is 18 amino acids. Looked up from germline, CDR1 is ENHRY and CDR2 is SYGVKD. CDR3 amino acids: CAISDSMATGGIWHGYTF. CDR3 DNA sequence: TGTGCCATCAGTGACTCGATGGCTACAGGGGGCATATGGCACGGCTACACCTTC.

By proportion, this clonotype is medium-sized. The chain recombines TRBV19 with TRBJ2-5; D unclear. Germline-derived CDR1 and CDR2 are LNHDA and SQIVND (reference sequence). The V end lost 10 bases, the J end lost 1 base, and 13 bases lay between the germline ends. The CDR3 extends over 13 amino acids. CDR3 sequence reads: CATEEALQETQYF. In nucleotides, the CDR3 is TGTGCCACCGAAGAGGCCCTCCAAGAGACCCAGTACTTC.

This clonotype was observed at least ten times. The chain employs TRBV20-1 and TRBJ1-6, with D uncertain. From germline, CDR1 is DFQATT and CDR2 SNEGSKA (reference sequence). The length of the CDR3 is 16 residues. Trimming removed 1 base at V and 4 bases at J, with 14 bases between. CDR3 amino acids: CSARASFGEYNSPLHF. In DNA, the CDR3 is TGCAGTGCTAGAGCCTCTTTCGGAGAATATAATTCACCCCTCCACTTT.

This clonotype is termed medium-sized (0.01 to 0.1%). The gene calls are TRBV19 and TRBJ1-2, with 9 bases that match TRBD1. The germline V gene has CDR1 LNHDA and CDR2 SQIVND (reference sequence). V was clipped by 8 bases and J by 4 bases; unmatched bases: 11. The CDR3 covers 15 residues. The CDR3 loop is CASHAGTGSSYGYTF. In nucleotides, the CDR3 is TGTGCCAGTCACGCCGGGACAGGGTCAAGCTATGGCTACACCTTC.

In regard to this clonotype: With only one base between it and a far larger clone, this is likely a read error. The rearrangement joins TRBV6-6 to TRBJ2-5, with D unresolved. The CDR3 has 11 amino acids. Germline V gene data show CDR1 as MNHNY and CDR2 as SVGAGI (reference sequence). DNA of the CDR3: TGTACCAGCAGTTCGCAAGAGACCCAGTACTTC. Translation: CTSSSQETQYF.

Within the sample, this clonotype is large. The genes are TRBV6-2 or TRBV6-3 and TRBJ2-3; D not resolved. Germline CDR1 is MNHEY and CDR2 is SVGEGT. Trimming shortened V by 7 bases and J by 6 bases, and 14 bases separated the two germline ends. CDR3 length: 13 amino acids. The CDR3 sequence is CASTDPPGDTQYF. The CDR3 DNA is TGTGCCAGCACGGACCCCCCCGGGGATACGCAGTATTTT.

On this clonotype itself: A much bigger clone sits one base away, suggesting this may be a read error. The chain recombines TRBV6-5 with TRBJ1-2; 10 bases map to TRBD1. CDR3 length: 16 amino acids. Trimming removed 6 bases from V and 0 bases from J; junction bases left unmatched: 7. The germline CDR1 and CDR2 sequences are MNHEY and SVGAGI. The CDR3 region is CASREGQGITNYGYTF. As DNA, the CDR3 is TGTGCCAGCAGGGAGGGACAGGGGATCACTAACTATGGCTACACCTTC.

This clonotype was seen only a few times. V is TRBV6-2 or TRBV6-3 and J is TRBJ2-3; the D gene is possibly TRBD1 (7 bases). Trimming stripped 6 bases from V and 6 bases from J, with 22 bases between. The CDR3 loop spans 16 amino acids. The germline gives CDR1 MNHEY, CDR2 SVGEGT. The DNA for the CDR3 is TGTGCCAGCAGCTCAGGGGGGATGAACACCGGGGATACGCAGTATTTT. Protein: CASSSGGMNTGDTQYF.

The chain combines TRBV20-1 with TRBJ2-7; a weak D match, TRBD2 (5 bases). The CDR3 sequence is 13 residues long. CDR1 DFQATT and CDR2 SNEGSKA come from the germline V gene (reference sequence). V was clipped by 3 bases and J by 4 bases, with 13 bases between them. CDR3 region: CSAREPGLYEQYF. DNA for the CDR3: TGCAGTGCTAGGGAACCAGGACTTTACGAGCAGTACTTC.

This clonotype has ten or more counts. The chain combines TRBV20-1 with TRBJ1-5; D perhaps matches TRBD1 (6 bases). The CDR3 length is 14 residues. Trimming cost V 0 bases and J 2 bases, with 8 bases left between them. Germline V gene lookup returns CDR1 DFQATT and CDR2 SNEGSKA (reference sequence). CDR3 nucleotides: TGCAGTGCTAGAGATGGGGGCGGCAATCAGCCCCAGCATTTT. Protein: CSARDGGGNQPQHF.

Worth noting for this clonotype: This likely reflects a read error, since a far larger clone is one base away. The chain recombines TRBV10-3 with TRBJ1-1, with a possible D match to TRBD1 (5 bases). Germline CDR1 is ENHRY and CDR2 is SYGVKD. Trimming shortened V by 6 bases and J by 1 base, and 12 bases separated the two germline ends. The CDR3 has 14 residues. CDR3 protein: CAIRALGQNTEAFF. The CDR3 coding sequence is TGTGCCATCAGGGCTCTAGGACAGAACACTGAAGCTTTCTTT.

Many counts were recorded for this clonotype. The chain has TRBV7-9 and TRBJ2-2; D might be TRBD1 (6 bases). The CDR3 consists of 15 residues. Trimming took off 8 bases at V and 5 bases at J, with 18 bases between the two ends. Germline assignment: CDR1 SEHNR and CDR2 FQNEAQ (reference sequence). CDR3 in amino acids: CASPAGVFGTGELFF. In DNA form, the CDR3 reads TGTGCCAGCCCGGCAGGGGTTTTCGGAACCGGGGAGCTGTTTTTT.

This clonotype is labeled as medium-sized. CDR3 loop: CASSKAGSSYNEQFF. The DNA for the CDR3 is TGTGCCAGCAGCAAAGCGGGGAGCTCCTACAATGAGCAGTTCTTC. The chain combines TRBV6-5 with TRBJ2-1; the match to TRBD2 covers 7 bases. The CDR3 length is 15 residues. From germline, CDR1 is MNHEY and CDR2 SVGAGI. V was pared by 6 bases and J by 0 bases, with 5 bases of the junction left unmatched.

This clonotype was seen repeatedly, ten times or more. This chain joins TRBV7-9 and TRBJ2-7, with D perhaps matching TRBD2 (6 bases). The CDR3 is 11 residues long. Trimming pared 6 bases from V and 13 bases from J, leaving 16 bases between. Germline CDR1 and CDR2: SEHNR and FQNEAQ (reference sequence). The CDR3 nucleotides are TGTGCCAGCAGTAAGACGGAGGGGCTTTACTTC. Translated, it gives CASSKTEGLYF. Filled out from reference TRBV7-9 and TRBJ2-7, the complete variable domain reads DTGVSQNPRHKITKRGQNVTFRCDPISEHNRLYWYRQTLGQGPEFLTYFQNEAQLEKSRLLSDRFSAERPKGSFSTLEIQRTEQGDSAMYLCASSKTEGLYFGPGTRLTVT.

By share, this clonotype counts as medium-sized. CDR3 in DNA: TGTGCCAGCAGTGAAATTTGGGGGGCAAGCAATCAGCCCCAGCATTTT. Its protein product is CASSEIWGASNQPQHF. The J gene is TRBJ1-5, the V gene TRBV6-1; D is perhaps TRBD1 (6 bases). Per germline, CDR1 MNHNS and CDR2 SASEGT. V lost 2 bases and J 1 base, leaving 12 bases between the germline ends. The CDR3 is 16 residues long.

By proportion, this clonotype is medium-sized. The chain joins TRBV6-2 or TRBV6-3 to TRBJ2-2; 7 bases align to TRBD1. The CDR3 length is 19 residues. CDR1 and CDR2 (germline): MNHEY, SVGEGT. V shed 7 bases, J shed 3 bases, and the junction held 20 bases outside the gene matches. The CDR3 sequence is CASNTQPGQPKNYTGELFF. In DNA form, the CDR3 reads TGTGCCAGCAATACGCAACCGGGACAGCCAAAAAACTACACCGGGGAGCTGTTTTTT.

A single count supports this clonotype. This likely traces to a read error, being one base from a far larger clone. CDR3 loop: CASSFAGTAVSDYTF. The CDR3 DNA sequence: TGTGCCAGCAGCTTCGCCGGGACGGCCGTATCTGACTACACCTTC. The rearrangement links TRBV5-6 to TRBJ2-1, with a weak D call TRBD1 (5 bases). The closer fit of TRBJ1-2 to the DNA end suggests the J call may be wrong. Looked up from germline, CDR1 is SGHDT and CDR2 is YYEEEE. The length of the CDR3 is 15 residues.

The rearrangement links TRBV2 to TRBJ1-5; the D is unclear. V was trimmed by 1 base and J by 7 bases, leaving 8 bases between them. The CDR3 contains 13 residues. The germline V gene has CDR1 SNHLY and CDR2 FYNNEI. This CDR3 is CASSEDLKQPQHF. CDR3 nucleotides: TGTGCCAGCAGTGAAGACCTGAAGCAGCCCCAGCATTTT.

The chain combines TRBV6-1 with TRBJ1-6, with TRBD1 as a possible D gene (6 bases). Trimming took 7 bases from V and 9 from J, leaving 13 bases between them. Looked up from germline, CDR1 is MNHNS and CDR2 is SASEGT. The CDR3 has 13 residues. CDR3 sequence (DNA): TGTGCCAGCATCGGGGGGGCGATTTCACCCCTCCACTTT. This encodes CASIGGAISPLHF.

This clonotype turned up a few times. This chain links TRBV27 with TRBJ2-1; D gene ambiguous. Trimming pared 3 bases from V and 8 bases from J, leaving 8 bases between. Germline CDR1 reads MNHEY; CDR2 reads SMNVEV (reference sequence). This CDR3 has 12 residues. This chain's CDR3 is CASSFLFDEQFF. DNA for the CDR3: TGTGCCAGCAGTTTCCTGTTTGATGAGCAGTTCTTC.

This clonotype has only a few counts. The likely explanation is a read error, given a far larger clone one base away. The chain employs TRBV7-2 and TRBJ2-1; D not certain. The CDR3 is 12 amino acids. The V end lost 0 bases, the J end lost 13 bases, and 10 bases lay between the germline ends. Germline loops: CDR1 SGHTA, CDR2 FQGNSA. In DNA form, the CDR3 reads TGTGCCAGCAGCTTAGCGGGCGAGACCCAGTTCTTC. Residues: CASSLAGETQFF.